Listed below are T cell receptor beta chains from one sample, sequenced in a study of T cell responses to AZD1222 COVID-19 vaccine. Using immunoSEQ multiplex PCR, the repertoire was profiled, and TCRdb retains in-frame clones only, with some absent. Counted here are about 110,000 clones, about 92% occurring once; the ten biggest clones make up approximately 8.2%. Specimen: peripheral blood, collected 28 days after the second AZD1222 dose. The receptors were gathered from an adult who received the AZD1222 COVID-19 vaccine. Each CDR3 is given with its conserved first and last residue. Fields, in order: clone size, V gene, D gene, J gene, CDR3 protein, CDR3 DNA. D genes are given only for firm matches. Clone size is given for some rows only: seen once, a few or many times, or a class if the clone is expanded.

abundance: .
v_gene: TRBV2
d_gene: TRBD1
j_gene: TRBJ1-5
CDR3aa: CASRERTGGGNQPQHF
CDR3nt: TGTGCCAGCAGGGAAAGGACAGGGGGCGGTAATCAGCCCCAGCATTTT

abundance: .
v_gene: TRBV24-1
d_gene: .
j_gene: TRBJ1-2
CDR3aa: CATSAQGYGYTF
CDR3nt: TGTGCCACCAGTGCCCAGGGCTATGGCTACACCTTC

abundance: .
v_gene: TRBV19
d_gene: TRBD2
j_gene: TRBJ2-1
CDR3aa: CASTPAGGNEQFF
CDR3nt: TGTGCCAGTACACCAGCGGGGGGGAATGAGCAGTTCTTC

abundance: .
v_gene: TRBV3-1/TRBV3-2
d_gene: .
j_gene: TRBJ2-2
CDR3aa: CASSLSGSFWYSGELFF
CDR3nt: TGTGCCAGCAGCCTTTCAGGGTCATTTTGGTACTCCGGGGAGCTGTTTTTT

abundance: .
v_gene: TRBV11-3
d_gene: .
j_gene: TRBJ1-1
CDR3aa: CASSFGPGAEAFF
CDR3nt: TGTGCCAGCAGCTTCGGACCTGGGGCCGAAGCTTTCTTT

abundance: .
v_gene: TRBV12-1
d_gene: .
j_gene: TRBJ1-1
CDR3aa: CASSFDGGREKTEAFF
CDR3nt: TGTGCCAGCAGCTTTGATGGGGGGAGGGAAAAAACTGAAGCTTTCTTT

abundance: .
v_gene: TRBV6-2/TRBV6-3
d_gene: .
j_gene: TRBJ2-3
CDR3aa: CASSVPATDTQYF
CDR3nt: TGTGCCAGCAGTGTCCCCGCCACAGATACGCAGTATTTT

abundance: .
v_gene: TRBV6-2/TRBV6-3
d_gene: TRBD2
j_gene: TRBJ2-1
CDR3aa: CASSPSGGATEQFF
CDR3nt: TGTGCCAGCAGCCCTAGCGGGGGGGCCACTGAGCAGTTCTTC

abundance: few
v_gene: TRBV2
d_gene: .
j_gene: TRBJ2-2
CDR3aa: CASSADGLNTGELFF
CDR3nt: TGTGCCAGCAGTGCGGACGGGTTAAACACCGGGGAGCTGTTTTTT

abundance: .
v_gene: TRBV19
d_gene: .
j_gene: TRBJ2-1
CDR3aa: CASSIEGYGNNEQFF
CDR3nt: TGTGCCAGTAGTATAGAGGGTTACGGTAACAATGAGCAGTTCTTC

abundance: .
v_gene: TRBV6-2/TRBV6-3
d_gene: .
j_gene: TRBJ1-4
CDR3aa: CASSYGPRERTNEKLFF
CDR3nt: TGTGCCAGCAGTTACGGGCCCAGGGAGCGAACTAATGAAAAACTGTTTTTT

abundance: .
v_gene: TRBV6-5
d_gene: .
j_gene: TRBJ1-5
CDR3aa: CATGRGDSNQPQHF
CDR3nt: TGTGCCACCGGGAGAGGGGATAGCAATCAGCCCCAGCATTTT

abundance: .
v_gene: TRBV20-1
d_gene: TRBD1
j_gene: TRBJ2-1
CDR3aa: CSASTGQGAGEQFF
CDR3nt: TGCAGTGCCAGTACGGGACAGGGGGCGGGTGAGCAGTTCTTC

abundance: .
v_gene: TRBV7-2
d_gene: TRBD1
j_gene: TRBJ2-5
CDR3aa: CASSSGTAYQETQYF
CDR3nt: TGTGCCAGCAGCTCCGGGACAGCCTACCAAGAGACCCAGTACTTC

abundance: once
v_gene: TRBV7-9
d_gene: TRBD2
j_gene: TRBJ2-7
CDR3aa: CATEGGGYEQYF
CDR3nt: TGTGCCACCGAGGGCGGGGGGTACGAGCAGTACTTC

abundance: .
v_gene: TRBV19
d_gene: TRBD1
j_gene: TRBJ1-6
CDR3aa: CASSRDRVNSPLHF
CDR3nt: TGTGCCAGTAGCCGGGACAGGGTCAATTCACCCCTCCACTTT

abundance: few
v_gene: TRBV7-2
d_gene: .
j_gene: TRBJ2-1
CDR3aa: CASSLAGGFSYNEQFF
CDR3nt: TGTGCCAGCAGCTTAGCGGGGGGATTCTCCTACAATGAGCAGTTCTTC

abundance: .
v_gene: TRBV3-1/TRBV3-2
d_gene: .
j_gene: TRBJ1-2
CDR3aa: CASSQDQQTYGYTF
CDR3nt: TGTGCCAGCAGCCAAGATCAACAGACCTATGGCTACACCTTC

abundance: .
v_gene: TRBV4-3
d_gene: TRBD2
j_gene: TRBJ2-3
CDR3aa: CASSQRNSGESTDTQYF
CDR3nt: TGCGCCAGCAGCCAACGGAATAGCGGGGAGAGCACAGATACGCAGTATTTT

abundance: .
v_gene: TRBV5-5
d_gene: .
j_gene: TRBJ2-6
CDR3aa: CASRRSNSGANVLTF
CDR3nt: TGTGCCAGCAGACGGTCAAACTCTGGGGCCAACGTCCTGACTTTC

abundance: .
v_gene: TRBV6-5
d_gene: TRBD1
j_gene: TRBJ2-7
CDR3aa: CASSSDRSVYEQYF
CDR3nt: TGTGCCAGCAGTTCGGACAGGAGCGTCTACGAGCAGTACTTC

abundance: .
v_gene: TRBV30
d_gene: .
j_gene: TRBJ1-4
CDR3aa: CAWARGLDEKLFF
CDR3nt: TGTGCCTGGGCAAGGGGTTTAGATGAAAAACTGTTTTTT

abundance: .
v_gene: TRBV19
d_gene: TRBD1
j_gene: TRBJ2-7
CDR3aa: CASSTYGQGGYEQYF
CDR3nt: TGTGCCAGTAGTACATATGGACAGGGCGGCTACGAGCAGTACTTC

abundance: .
v_gene: TRBV18
d_gene: .
j_gene: TRBJ2-1
CDR3aa: CASSVVNEQFF
CDR3nt: TGTGCTTCGTCGGTGGTCAATGAGCAGTTCTTC

abundance: few
v_gene: TRBV4-3
d_gene: .
j_gene: TRBJ2-5
CDR3aa: CASSQEGFSDTQYF
CDR3nt: TGCGCCAGCAGCCAAGAAGGCTTCTCAGACACCCAGTACTTC

abundance: .
v_gene: TRBV5-1
d_gene: .
j_gene: TRBJ1-1
CDR3aa: CASSSDLNTEAFF
CDR3nt: TGCGCCAGCAGCTCCGACCTGAACACTGAAGCTTTCTTT

abundance: .
v_gene: TRBV19
d_gene: .
j_gene: TRBJ1-1
CDR3aa: CASSMWQPRIDEAFF
CDR3nt: TGTGCCAGTAGTATGTGGCAGCCGCGGATTGATGAAGCTTTCTTT

abundance: .
v_gene: TRBV19
d_gene: TRBD1
j_gene: TRBJ1-4
CDR3aa: CASPGTVNEKLFF
CDR3nt: TGTGCCAGCCCCGGGACAGTAAATGAAAAACTGTTTTTT

abundance: once
v_gene: TRBV2
d_gene: .
j_gene: TRBJ1-5
CDR3aa: CASSRRGLRSQPQHF
CDR3nt: TGTGCCAGCAGTAGGCGGGGGCTGAGAAGTCAGCCCCAGCATTTT